Shown below are 12 T cell receptor beta chains from a single sample sequenced in a study of shared clonotypes between healthy human individuals. The repertoire was sequenced with immunoSEQ multiplex PCR; TCRdb's copy has only in-frame clones and lacks some. The repertoire includes some 2,000,000 clones, approximately 96% of them detected once, and roughly 0.13% sits in the top ten. What was sequenced was naive CD4+ T cells sorted from blood. Subset described: CD45RA+ positively selected. These receptor sequences come from a man aged 18 to 30 in good health.

Concerning this clone: In the same sample, other DNA sequences code for this CDR3. The V call is TRBV18, the J call TRBJ1-1; 8 bases map to TRBD1. The V and J ends lost 6 bases and 4 bases, in that order; junction bases with no gene match: 7. Per the germline V gene, CDR1 is KGHSH and CDR2 is LQKENI. The CDR3 covers 14 residues. The CDR3 DNA sequence: TGTGCCAGCTCGCCGGACAGGGTGAGCACTGAAGCTTTCTTT. Its protein is CASSPDRVSTEAFF.

J is TRBJ1-6 and V is TRBV6-1; 9 positions match TRBD1. Per germline, CDR1 MNHNS and CDR2 SASEGT. The CDR3 consists of 12 residues. V lost 8 bases, J lost 9 bases, and 2 bases stayed unmatched. This CDR3 reads CASRDRVSPLHF. Written as DNA, the CDR3 is TGTGCCAGCCGGGACAGGGTTTCACCCCTCCACTTT.

The chain is built from TRBV5-1 and TRBJ2-7, with D possibly TRBD1 on 5 matching bases. From germline, CDR1 is SGHRS and CDR2 YFSETQ. There are 14 residues in the CDR3. Trimming removed 4 bases at V and 3 bases at J, with 14 bases between. CDR3 coding DNA: TGCGCCAGCAGCGAGGACAATACTTACTACGAGCAGTACTTC. It is translated as CASSEDNTYYEQYF.

This chain uses TRBV4-3 with TRBJ2-5; D possibly uses TRBD1 or TRBD2 (6 bases each). Germline V gene sequence: CDR1 LGHNA, CDR2 YSLEER. The V gene lost 1 base and the J gene lost 7 bases, with 10 bases spanning the gap. The CDR3 spans 13 residues. The CDR3: CASSQARGGTQYF. DNA of the CDR3: TGCGCCAGCAGCCAAGCCAGGGGAGGGACCCAGTACTTC.

The chain joins TRBV6-5 to TRBJ1-6, with D perhaps matching TRBD1 (5 bases). The V gene lost 7 bases and the J gene lost 7 bases, with 14 bases spanning the gap. The germline V gene encodes CDR1 MNHEY and CDR2 SVGAGI. This CDR3 is built from 14 residues. The CDR3 loop is CASTRGGENSPLHF. The CDR3 DNA follows: TGTGCCAGCACCCGGGGGGGTGAGAATTCACCCCTCCACTTT.

The J gene is TRBJ2-7, the V gene TRBV30, with TRBD1 matching 8 bases. V dropped 3 bases and J dropped 0; count of bases not matched to a gene: 13. CDR1 and CDR2 (germline): GTSNPN, SVGIG (reference sequence). There are 17 residues in the CDR3. As DNA, the CDR3 is TGTGCCTGGAGCGGGGTTACCGGGACAGGAGGCTCCTACGAGCAGTACTTC. It yields the protein CAWSGVTGTGGSYEQYF.

The chain recombines TRBV4-3 with TRBJ2-3; TRBD2 is a possible D gene (6 bases). The CDR3 totals 16 residues. CDR1 LGHNA and CDR2 YSLEER come from the germline V gene. V was cut by 1 base and J by 1 base, with 12 bases left in between. CDR3 DNA sequence: TGCGCCAGCAGCCAAGGAGGATCTAGCGGCACAGATACGCAGTATTTT. This gives the protein CASSQGGSSGTDTQYF.

V gene TRBV6-1 combines with J gene TRBJ2-1; 10 nucleotides line up with TRBD1. V dropped 6 bases and J dropped 11; count of bases not matched to a gene: 13. Germline CDR1 MNHNS, CDR2 SASEGT. There are 15 residues in the CDR3. The chain's CDR3 is CASRGADGTGAKQFF. For the CDR3, the DNA is TGTGCCAGCAGGGGCGCAGATGGGACAGGGGCAAAGCAGTTCTTC.

CDR3 nucleotides: TGTGCCAGCAGCCCGTCCGGGACAGGGACTAGGCTGCATGGCTACACCTTC. Translation: CASSPSGTGTRLHGYTF. The chain joins TRBV28 to TRBJ1-2, with 9 bases aligning to TRBD1. Germline assignment: CDR1 MDHEN and CDR2 SYDVKM. Trimming at V came to 6 bases and at J to 6 bases, leaving 17 bases not matched to a gene. The CDR3 is 17 residues long.

Note on this clone: The identical CDR3 is also encoded by other nucleotide sequences in the sample. V gene TRBV28 combines with J gene TRBJ1-4; TRBD1 agrees at 9 bases. J gave up 7 bases and V 6 bases, and 6 bases lay outside the gene matches. This CDR3 contains 14 residues. Germline V gene data show CDR1 as MDHEN and CDR2 as SYDVKM. The CDR3 region has the DNA TGTGCCAGCAGCACAGGGGGCTCTGGTGAAAAACTGTTTTTT. It encodes CASSTGGSGEKLFF.

The chain carries TRBV19 and TRBJ2-1; D not resolved. Germline-derived CDR1 and CDR2 are LNHDA and SQIVND (reference sequence). V shed 3 bases and J shed 3 bases, with 12 bases lying between them. The CDR3 has 15 residues. CDR3 in DNA: TGTGCCAGTAGTATTCGGGCGGACGACTACAATGAGCAGTTCTTC. Translation gives CASSIRADDYNEQFF.

The chain combines TRBV28 with TRBJ1-6; 8 bases align to TRBD1. The CDR3 spans 17 residues. Germline CDR1 is MDHEN and CDR2 is SYDVKM. With V trimmed by 4 bases and J by 6 bases, 11 bases remained unmatched. The CDR3 is CASSSNPWTGSNSPLHF. The DNA for the CDR3 is TGTGCCAGCAGTTCGAACCCATGGACAGGGAGTAATTCACCCCTCCACTTT.